This T cell receptor beta chain was profiled in a study of T cell responses to AZD1222 COVID-19 vaccine. This CDR3 region has 15 residues. Trimming at V came to 4 bases and at J to 7 bases, leaving 7 bases not matched to a gene. Germline CDR1 is SGHRS and CDR2 is YFSETQ. With respect to this clone: Antigen specificity is unknown.

Generated by immunoSEQ multiplex PCR, the TCRdb table keeps only in-frame clones and is missing some. The profile covers approximately 100,000 clones, with nearly 90% appearing a single time and 2% to 2.5% taken by the ten largest. Study-level results: Among spike-specific TCRs, nearly half reportedly target unmutated variant regions. Most donors were white British and more were female, and clonal diversity was possibly underestimated. Baseline seropositivity characterized only 5 to 7 AZD1222 recipients.

This sequence was found in an adult who received the AZD1222 COVID-19 vaccine. Sample: peripheral blood, taken 28 days after the second AZD1222 dose. V is TRBV5-1 and J is TRBJ2-1; 11 nucleotides line up with TRBD2. The DNA of the CDR3 is TGCGCCAGCAGCGCCTTAGCGGGAGGGGAGAATGAGCAGTTCTTC. It translates to CASSALAGGENEQFF. Looking up the rest from reference TRBV5-1 and TRBJ2-1 gives the full variable domain: KAGVTQTPRYLIKTRGQQVTLSCSPISGHRSVSWYQQTPGQGLQFLFEYFSETQRNKGNFPGRFSGRQFSNSRSEMNVSTLELGDSALYLCASSALAGGENEQFFGPGTRLTVL.